This T cell receptor beta chain was sequenced for a study of blood T cells in healthy people across ages. Study-level background: Per two T cells, template switching captured roughly one barcoded beta molecule. Findings of the study overall: Per million T cells, the diversity of TCR beta decreased roughly linearly as age advanced. Investigators viewed diversity estimates from one million T cells as underestimates, the study reported.

This CDR3 region has 16 residues. V lost 6 bases and J 0 bases, leaving 12 bases between the germline ends. The germline V gene encodes CDR1 MNHEY and CDR2 SVGAGI. The authors ran a second PCR of 7 to 11 cycles using a sample-barcoded 5' primer and a J-beta primer mix. MiXCR was run by TCRdb on the 5' RACE reads, yielding one entry per CDR3 protein. The data hold roughly 860,000 distinct CDR3 sequences, with less than 80% observed a single time. This clonotype was picked up a small number of times. Its specificity is unknown. The chain recombines TRBV6-5 with TRBJ1-6; perhaps TRBD1 as D (6 bases). The sequencing input was blood. The sequence derives from a man aged 25 to 45 in good health. DNA of the CDR3: TGTGCCAGCAGGCAGGACAGTAGCTCCTATAATTCACCCCTCCACTTT. Translating gives CASRQDSSSYNSPLHF.